The 13 T cell receptor beta chains given below trace back to one sample, sequenced in a study of T cells after yellow fever vaccination (dated by TCRdb to the late 2010s). What the treatment or condition label conveys for this sample: live attenuated yellow fever vaccine strain. Libraries were made using 5' RACE. Sequencing relied on an Illumina HiSeq 2500. TCRdb took the public reads, trimmed them with fastp at Q25, ran MiXCR for clone calling and kept in-frame beta chains. Rows with a matching CDR3 protein are joined into one entry that keeps the most common DNA and genes. The sample table records some 560,000 distinct CDR3 sequences; roughly 21% of these occur just once. Roughly 13% of the sample is held by the ten biggest clonotypes. The input for sequencing was PBMCs, taken 15 days after the yellow fever booster vaccination. The receptors stem from a man aged 25-45 years who received the YFV17D yellow fever vaccine.

V usage is TRBV5-5 and J usage is TRBJ2-7; unclear D gene. This CDR3 spans 15 amino acids. The germline V gene has CDR1 SGHKS and CDR2 YYEKEE (reference sequence). V lost 7 bases and J lost 3, with 20 bases in between. CDR3 sequence (DNA): TGTGCCAGCTTCGAAAACGGGTTCGATAGCTACGAGCAGTACTTC. This codes for CASFENGFDSYEQYF. Combining the CDR3 with reference TRBV5-5 and TRBJ2-7 gives the whole variable domain DAGVTQSPTHLIKTRGQQVTLRCSPISGHKSVSWYQQVLGQGPQFIFQYYEKEERGRGNFPDRFSARQFPNYSSELNVNALLLGDSALYLCASFENGFDSYEQYFGPGTRLTVT.

This chain joins TRBV12-3 or TRBV12-4 and TRBJ2-5, with D hard to call. V was clipped by 3 bases and J by 0 bases, with 8 bases between them. The CDR3 contains 14 residues. The CDR3 nucleotides are TGTGCCAGCAGTTTTGAAGGCTACCAAGAGACCCAGTACTTC. Its protein is CASSFEGYQETQYF.

This clonotype was recorded at least ten times. The chain joins TRBV28 to TRBJ1-2; TRBD1 is a possible D gene (5 bases). This CDR3 spans 12 amino acids. The germline V gene encodes CDR1 MDHEN and CDR2 SYDVKM. The germline V and J ends were trimmed by 7 bases and 3 bases, with 9 bases remaining between them. This CDR3 reads CASTQGYYGYTF. DNA for the CDR3: TGTGCCAGCACTCAGGGTTACTATGGCTACACCTTC.

This clonotype was seen a handful of times. V and J are TRBV3-1 and TRBJ1-2; the match to TRBD1 covers 7 bases. This CDR3 has 13 residues. V shed 5 bases and J 8 bases; nucleotides not matched to a gene: 8. Germline CDR1 reads LGHDT; CDR2 reads YNNKEL (reference sequence). CDR3 sequence: CASSSTGLWGYTF. CDR3 sequence (DNA): TGTGCCAGCAGCTCGACAGGGCTCTGGGGCTACACCTTC.

The genes are TRBV7-8 and TRBJ2-1, with D perhaps TRBD1 or TRBD2 (7 bases each). Looked up from germline, CDR1 is SGHVS and CDR2 is FQNEAQ. The germline V and J ends were trimmed by 5 bases and 0 bases, with 14 bases remaining between them. CDR3 length: 16 residues. As DNA, the CDR3 is TGTGCCAGCAGCCTTCTCAGGGGGGGCTCCTACAATGAGCAGTTCTTC. Encoded protein: CASSLLRGGSYNEQFF. Full variable domain (missing parts from reference TRBV7-8 and TRBJ2-1): GAGVSQSPRYKVAKRGQDVALRCDPISGHVSLFWYQQALGQGPEFLTYFQNEAQLDKSGLPSDRFFAERPEGSVSTLKIQRTQQEDSAVYLCASSLLRGGSYNEQFFGPGTRLTVL.

In DNA form, the CDR3 reads TGTGCCAGCTCAACTAGCGCAGGAACAAGCAATCAGCCCCAGCATTTT. As protein: CASSTSAGTSNQPQHF. The chain joins TRBV18 to TRBJ1-5, with no clear D. V lost 5 bases to trimming and J lost 1 base, with 15 bases between them. The CDR3 length is 16 residues. The germline gives CDR1 KGHSH, CDR2 LQKENI.

The chain combines TRBV20-1 with TRBJ1-1; 7 bases align to TRBD1. The CDR3 runs to 14 residues. The ends lost 3 bases at V and 1 base at J; junction bases unmatched: 5. Germline V lookup: CDR1 DFQATT, CDR2 SNEGSKA (reference sequence). This CDR3 is CSARTGSQNTEAFF. Here the CDR3 DNA reads TGCAGTGCTAGGACAGGGTCCCAGAACACTGAAGCTTTCTTT.

The chain recombines TRBV5-1 with TRBJ2-2; 8 bases fit TRBD1. In germline, CDR1 is SGHRS, CDR2 YFSETQ. The length of the CDR3 is 16 residues. J lost 2 bases, V lost 6 bases, and 9 bases had no gene match. The CDR3 sequence: CASTQQGARNTGELFF. The CDR3 DNA follows: TGCGCCAGCACCCAGCAGGGGGCTAGAAACACCGGGGAGCTGTTTTTT.

In this sample, this clonotype turned up a few times. This CDR3 reads CSVASTDTQYF. The CDR3 DNA reads as TGCAGCGTTGCCAGCACAGATACGCAGTATTTT. The chain employs TRBV29-1 and TRBJ2-3; D is ambiguous. Germline V lookup: CDR1 SQVTM, CDR2 ANQGSEA. This CDR3 comprises 11 residues. V lost 4 bases to trimming and J lost 0 bases, with 2 bases between them.

This clonotype has only one observation. CDR3 nucleotide sequence: TGTGCCAGCAGCTTTTCCCGGGAGTTGAATACGCAGTATTTT. Encoded protein: CASSFSRELNTQYF. The chain is built from TRBV7-9 and TRBJ2-3, with D possibly TRBD2 on 6 matching bases. Trimming shortened V by 3 bases and J by 7 bases, and 14 bases separated the two germline ends. Germline CDR1 and CDR2: SEHNR and FQNEAQ (reference sequence). This CDR3 region has 14 residues.

This chain connects TRBV10-2 to TRBJ2-7, with a tentative D call TRBD1 (7 bases). Between the trimmed V and J ends, which lost 6 bases and 1 base, there was a span of 13 bases. CDR1 WSHSY and CDR2 SAAADI come from the germline V gene. The length of the CDR3 is 14 residues. Here the CDR3 DNA reads TGCGCCAGCAGGGAGGGGGCCGGGTCCTACGAGCAGTACTTC. The encoded protein is CASREGAGSYEQYF.

In this sample, this clonotype turned up a few times. This chain uses TRBV15 with TRBJ2-3, with TRBD1 matching over 7 bases. Trimming took 3 bases from V and 7 from J; bases not matched to a gene: 4. Germline CDR1 reads LNHNV; CDR2 reads YYDKDF (reference sequence). This CDR3 has 13 residues. The CDR3 nucleotides read TGTGCCACCAGCAGTCGCAGGGGGAATACGCAGTATTTT. Its protein product is CATSSRRGNTQYF.

This rearrangement joins TRBV20-1 to TRBJ2-7, with a weak D call TRBD2 (6 bases). The V gene's germline CDR1 is DFQATT and CDR2 SNEGSKA (reference sequence). Trimming took off 2 bases at V and 0 bases at J, with 8 bases between the two ends. The CDR3 contains 13 residues. CDR3 region: CSARLASSYEQYF. CDR3 nucleotide sequence: TGCAGTGCTAGACTAGCGAGCTCCTACGAGCAGTACTTC.